This T cell receptor (beta chain) was identified in a study of early T cells in non-severe SARS-CoV-2 infection. This clonotype has a handful of counts. Germline V lookup: CDR1 LGHNA, CDR2 YNFKEQ. The CDR3 has 15 amino acids. V lost 1 base to trimming and J lost 7 bases, with 13 bases between them. One entry per CDR3 protein results from TCRdb running MiXCR on the 5' RACE reads. Of some 50,000 distinct CDR3 sequences in the sample, around 9% were seen once. Sequenced sample: whole blood. This TCR came from an adult who was a healthcare worker with PCR-confirmed SARS-CoV-2 infection or an uninfected control (not recorded which). This chain uses TRBV4-2 with TRBJ1-4; D remains ambiguous. For the CDR3, the DNA is TGTGCCAGCAGCCAAGTAGAAAGTGTCCCTGAAAAACTGTTTTTT. Residues: CASSQVESVPEKLFF.